This T cell receptor (beta chain) was captured by sequencing in a study of blood T cell repertoires in COVID-19 (dated by TCRdb to about 2020). For the wider study: Collaborator samples came from the United States, Italy and Spain and covered acute and convalescent phases of COVID-19. Where available, HLA class I and class II types were taken from metadata supplied by the sample provider and were not determined by assay-based typing. The repertoires were made available in a free public database intended to serve as a resource for research on the immune response to SARS-CoV-2. A de-identified subject ID, COVID-19 status, age in years and sex were almost always included in the sample metadata. The prospective study material was composed of cDNA or gDNA derived from T cells, B-cell-depleted T cells, or PBMCs. Samples were obtained from the ongoing ImmuneRACE study (first 160 participants) and from some 1,200 subjects provided by 6 global collaborators. Subjects who had been exposed to COVID-19, were actively infected with it, or had recovered from it provided the deeply sampled blood TCRbeta repertoires that made up the dataset. Study-level results and caveats: The amount of clinical and demographic metadata varied by source and participant and was provided uncurated.

Enrolling through a virtual design, the prospective study's participants ranged in age from roughly 18 to 100 years and lived across some 22 United States geographic areas. In the prospective study, cohorts were assigned on the basis of participant-reported clinical history obtained from a screening survey and a study questionnaire. Mobile phlebotomists in the prospective study collected whole blood, serum and a nasopharyngeal or oropharyngeal swab from every participant. Prospective study participants could optionally give additional blood draws and questionnaires over an approximately 2-month period. Before DNA extraction, blood samples from the prospective study were shipped at room temperature or frozen. TCRbeta CDR3 regions were amplified from genomic DNA by means of the immunoSEQ Assay, a bias-controlled multiplex PCR. As for how the authors treated the data: Within the assay, amplification of reference gene primers was used to estimate how many nucleated cells each sample contained. Sequence reads were collapsed and filtered to measure the absolute abundance of every unique TCRbeta CDR3 rearrangement. Productive Simpson clonality was computed per sample as the square root of Simpson's diversity index over productive rearrangements. TCRdb retrieved this table from immuneACCESS and kept in-frame rearrangements only. Not all clones are present; in checked studies, unresolved V genes account for under half, and no reason is known for the remainder. That table furnishes V, J and clone size, whereas the DNA furnished D and trimming. The sample table records about 440,000 clones; 70% to 90% of these occur just once. Of the sample, roughly 1.9% falls within the top ten clones.

This clone was found a few times. Its binding antigen is unknown. Base-call qualities are not available, and no considerably larger clone is one nucleotide away. The sample holds other DNA sequences that translate to the same CDR3. V loses 1 base, J loses 2 bases, and the germline ends lie 6 bases apart. Its CDR3 holds 14 amino acids, cysteine through phenylalanine. The CDR3 DNA has 42 bases and is translated from base 1. The CDR1 and CDR2 encoded by the germline V gene (reference sequence) are LGHDT and YNNKEL. This chain is built from TRBV3-1 (or the pseudogene TRBV3-2) and TRBJ1-5; the D segment could be TRBD1, given 6 matching bases. The sequencing input was PBMCs or T cells enriched from blood (not recorded which). This TCR derives from a woman between 18 and 29 years old with acute COVID-19. The sequence in DNA is TGTGCCAGCAGCCAAGGGACAGGCAATCAGCCCCAGCATTTT. It translates to CASSQGTGNQPQHF.